What follows describes a single TCR beta chain. The data were obtained in a study of control samples from healthy donors and cancer patients. The V and J ends lost 0 bases and 2 bases respectively, with 13 bases between them. This CDR3 contains 15 residues. Germline CDR1 is GTSNPN and CDR2 is SVGIG (reference sequence). The protocol was immunoSEQ multiplex PCR, while the TCRdb copy is restricted to in-frame clones and leaves out a portion. The data hold some 89,000 clones, with approximately 87% observed a single time. The sequence came from a woman aged 40 to 50 in good health. This chain joins TRBV30 and TRBJ1-1; D uncertain. Source material: blood. As DNA, the CDR3 is TGTGCCTGGAGTGTATCATTGGGGAGAAACACTGAAGCTTTCTTT. Protein sequence: CAWSVSLGRNTEAFF.